This T cell receptor beta chain was captured by sequencing in a study of OX40 agonist ivuxolimab in advanced cancers. Background on the study: The treatment was a fully human IgG2 OX40 agonist, ivuxolimab. The patients received ivuxolimab by intravenous route every 2 weeks at 0.01 to 10 mg/kg. Participants averaged approximately 60 years of age (range about 23 to 79) and were around 80% male.

Germline CDR1 is WSHSY and CDR2 is SAAADI. The germline V and J ends were trimmed by 6 bases and 6 bases, with 12 bases remaining between them. The CDR3 extends over 12 amino acids. This table comes from immunoSEQ multiplex PCR, and its TCRdb copy is limited to in-frame clones, with some not included. Of 60,000 to 95,000 clones listed, roughly 90% are singletons. Baseline was the first blood sampling point, followed by cycle 4 day 1 and cycle 7 day 1. This TCR was sampled from an adult with an advanced solid tumor such as melanoma, head and neck, liver or kidney cancer. The material was CD4+ or CD8+ T cells sorted from blood, obtained in a trial of the OX40 agonist ivuxolimab. J is TRBJ2-7 and V is TRBV10-2; D call uncertain. This chain's CDR3 is CASRGGNGEQYF. The CDR3 DNA is TGCGCCAGCAGGGGCGGTAACGGCGAGCAGTACTTC.